The clone carrying this T cell receptor (beta chain) came up many times. This sample stems from a study of T cells in Graves' hyperthyroidism and ophthalmopathy. What was amplified from RNA transcripts were TCR beta CDR3 regions. First-round RT-PCR targeting the TCR CDR3 was performed with the HTBI primer set. TCRdb reprocessed the multiplex PCR reads via MiXCR and lists one record per CDR3 protein. The sample gives 270,000 or so distinct CDR3 sequences, about 25% of which show up once; approximately 25% is in the top ten. The length of the CDR3 is 15 residues. The trim removed 5 bases at V and 3 bases at J, leaving 9 bases unmatched. Germline CDR1 SGHVS, CDR2 FQNEAQ. Patients showing uncontrolled infection, other autoimmune disease, pregnancy or lactation were ineligible. Fresh peripheral blood, around 9.5 ml, yielded the PBMCs.

The chain links TRBV7-8 to TRBJ1-1; 7 positions match TRBD1. The sample consisted of blood. This receptor was taken from a man aged 35 to 55 with Graves' hyperthyroidism that later progressed to Graves' ophthalmopathy. This chain's CDR3 is CASSPLTGPDTEAFF. The CDR3 region has the DNA TGTGCCAGCAGCCCCTTGACAGGGCCCGACACTGAAGCTTTCTTT.